Included here is one T cell receptor (beta chain) sequence, with context. Its matching antigen is unknown. Some clones are missing from TCRdb's copy, which holds only in-frame ones; the method was immunoSEQ multiplex PCR. The data contain 89,000 or so clones, less than 95% of them seen just once; the ten biggest clones take up roughly 8.7%. These data originate in a study of OX40 agonist ivuxolimab in advanced cancers. About the research overall: Past anti-PD-1, anti-PD-L1 or anti-CTLA-4 therapy was accepted, and 30% to 50% had received some.

The CDR3 covers 13 residues. CDR1 and CDR2 (germline): LGHNA, YSLEER. The V gene lost 0 bases and the J gene lost 1 base, with 2 bases spanning the gap. Study-wide results and caveats: The study found that CD8+ T cells averaged more expanded clones than CD4+. Several nonresponders also turned out to have low normalized T-cell clonal expansion.

Sequencing was performed on CD4+ or CD8+ T cells sorted from blood, taken in a trial of the OX40 agonist ivuxolimab. This chain joins TRBV4-3 and TRBJ2-3; D gene uncertain. The clonotype comes from an adult with an advanced solid tumor such as melanoma, head and neck, liver or kidney cancer. CDR3 sequence (DNA): TGCGCCAGCAGCCAAGATCGCACAGATACGCAGTATTTT. It specifies CASSQDRTDTQYF.